The sequence of this T cell receptor (beta chain) was determined in a study of vaccination effects on CD4 cells after COVID-19. Turning to the study itself: Samples were taken post-vaccine, and their median timing was 72 days after the second dose.

Using viral peptide pools, the ViraFEST assay grew out antigen-specific CD4+ T cells prior to sequencing. Following a roughly eleven-day culture, CD4+ T cells were purified. Two-dose BNT162b2 or mRNA-1273 vaccination was given to participants. Testing of the vaccine recipients showed negative nucleocapsid antibodies and no prior SARS-CoV-2 infection. About this clone itself: Its antigen remains unidentified.

CDR1 and CDR2 from the germline V gene are SQVTM and ANQGSEA. The V and J ends lost 7 bases and 4 bases, in that order; junction bases with no gene match: 6. The CDR3 runs 13 residues. Some clones are missing from TCRdb's copy, which holds only in-frame ones; the method was immunoSEQ multiplex PCR. The sample lists around 16,000 clones, about 78% seen once, with approximately 17% in the top ten. Sequences were derived from CD4+ T cells from PBMCs cultured with HCoV-NL63 spike peptides, sampled after COVID-19 vaccination. The receptor comes from a human donor who received a COVID-19 vaccine. This sequence joins TRBV29-1 and TRBJ2-5; 10 nucleotides line up with TRBD1. DNA for the CDR3: TGCAGCGCTGGACAGGGGGGTCTAGAGACCCAGTACTTC. It translates to CSAGQGGLETQYF. The whole variable domain, filled in from reference TRBV29-1 and TRBJ2-5, reads SAVISQKPSRDICQRGTSLTIQCQVDSQVTMMFWYRQQPGQSLTLIATANQGSEATYESGFVIDKFPISRPNLTFSTLTVSNMSPEDSSIYLCSAGQGGLETQYFGPGTRLLVL.